These 14 T cell receptor beta chains originate from one sample sequenced in a study of lymphopenia after photon versus proton radiotherapy. Sequencing used immunoSEQ multiplex PCR; TCRdb keeps in-frame clones, though not all of them. Among approximately 71,000 clones listed, approximately 91% were seen once. The specimen comprised peripheral blood, sampled from a patient treated with photon-based radiotherapy. These receptors were obtained from a woman in her sixties or seventies with pancreatic cancer.

This chain connects TRBV30 to TRBJ1-2, with D perhaps TRBD1 (5 bases). Germline assignment: CDR1 GTSNPN and CDR2 SVGIG (reference sequence). With 2 bases removed from V and 7 bases from J, the gap between germline ends came to 17 bases. This CDR3 is built from 14 residues. The CDR3 protein is CAWSLGAFVSGYTF. The CDR3, as DNA: TGTGCCTGGAGTCTTGGGGCTTTCGTAAGTGGCTACACCTTC.

The genes are TRBV5-1 and TRBJ2-1; 8 nucleotides match TRBD2. With 5 bases clipped from V and 1 base from J, the junction kept 20 bases outside the gene matches. This CDR3 comprises 20 residues. Germline V gene sequence: CDR1 SGHRS, CDR2 YFSETQ. DNA of the CDR3: TGCGCCAGCAGACCAAAACTAGCGGAACTTCGCCGACGATCCTACAATGAGCAGTTCTTC. Protein sequence: CASRPKLAELRRRSYNEQFF.

The genes are TRBV28 and TRBJ2-3, with 9 bases aligning to TRBD1. CDR1 and CDR2 from the germline V gene are MDHEN and SYDVKM. The junction had 4 bases not matched to a gene; V was cut back by 2 bases and J by 4 bases. The CDR3 has 15 residues. In DNA form, the CDR3 reads TGTGCCAGCAGTTTAAGTGGACAGGGGCCAGATACGCAGTATTTT. Translated, it gives CASSLSGQGPDTQYF.

This clone has just one count. The chain employs TRBV19 and TRBJ2-2; D is possibly TRBD1 or TRBD2 (5 bases each). The CDR3 has 14 amino acids. Germline CDR1 is LNHDA and CDR2 is SQIVND (reference sequence). The V end lost 9 bases, the J end lost 5 bases, and 16 bases lay between the germline ends. The CDR3 sequence is CASQRDPLTGELFF. The CDR3 DNA sequence: TGTGCCAGCCAAAGGGACCCGCTAACCGGGGAGCTGTTTTTT.

CDR3 residues: CASSAEDYNNEQFF. CDR3 DNA sequence: TGTGCCAGCAGTGCCGAGGACTATAACAATGAGCAGTTCTTC. The chain has TRBV6-4 and TRBJ2-1; D perhaps matches TRBD2 (6 bases). V lost 4 bases and J 5 bases, leaving 12 bases between the germline ends. CDR3 size: 14 residues. Per germline, CDR1 MRHNA and CDR2 SNTAGT.

This clone was counted a few times. The gene calls are TRBV6-6 and TRBJ2-3; D call uncertain. V lost 5 bases, J lost 0 bases, and 9 bases lay in between. This CDR3 has 14 residues. Germline V gene lookup returns CDR1 MNHNY and CDR2 SVGAGI (reference sequence). The CDR3 region is CASSTPLSTDTQYF. As DNA, the CDR3 is TGTGCCAGCAGTACCCCTTTGAGCACAGATACGCAGTATTTT.

This rearrangement joins TRBV7-2 to TRBJ2-3; D ambiguous. Germline V gives CDR1 SGHTA, CDR2 FQGNSA. This CDR3 comprises 15 residues. Trimming cost V 7 bases and J 2 bases, with 16 bases left between them. The CDR3 reads CASTPSRASTDTQYF. The CDR3 region has the DNA TGTGCCAGCACCCCTTCGCGAGCCTCCACAGATACGCAGTATTTT.

This sequence joins TRBV23-1 and TRBJ2-1, with 8 bases that match TRBD2. TRBV23-1 is placed among ORFs of uncertain function. V was pared by 7 bases and J by 5 bases, with 13 bases of the junction left unmatched. This CDR3 region has 16 residues. CDR3 protein: CASTRRLALSDNEQFF. The CDR3 DNA reads TGCGCCAGCACAAGGAGACTAGCGCTATCTGACAATGAGCAGTTCTTC.

This clone came up once. The rearrangement joins TRBV7-2 to TRBJ1-1; D remains unclear. The germline CDR1 and CDR2 sequences are SGHTA and FQGNSA. V dropped 3 bases and J dropped 1 base, with 9 bases sitting between them. The CDR3 extends over 14 amino acids. CDR3 protein: CASSFKWGNTEAFF. The CDR3 region has the DNA TGTGCCAGCAGCTTCAAGTGGGGGAACACTGAAGCTTTCTTT.

The chain has TRBV19 and TRBJ1-5, with 7 bases identical to TRBD1. The CDR3 runs to 13 residues. Germline assignment: CDR1 LNHDA and CDR2 SQIVND (reference sequence). Germline trimming cut 6 bases from V and 6 bases from J; bases unmatched to any gene: 5. The chain's CDR3 is CASRRGQSQPQHF. CDR3 nucleotides: TGTGCCAGTAGGAGGGGACAGAGTCAGCCCCAGCATTTT.

The CDR3 DNA sequence: TGTGCCAGTAGTACGACAGGGTCCTTCGGAAACACCATATATTTT. The encoded protein is CASSTTGSFGNTIYF. The chain combines TRBV19 with TRBJ1-3, with TRBD1 identical over 7 bases. This CDR3 region has 15 residues. Trimming cost V 4 bases and J 4 bases; bases outside gene matches: 7. Per germline, CDR1 LNHDA and CDR2 SQIVND (reference sequence). The full variable domain, its missing parts supplied by reference TRBV19 and TRBJ1-3, is DGGITQSPKYLFRKEGQNVTLSCEQNLNHDAMYWYRQDPGQGLRLIYYSQIVNDFQKGDIAEGYSVSREKKESFPLTVTSAQKNPTAFYLCASSTTGSFGNTIYFGEGSWLTVV.

The chain carries TRBV9 and TRBJ1-1, with a weak D call TRBD1 (6 bases). V lost 4 bases to trimming and J lost 1 base, with 11 bases between them. The germline CDR1 and CDR2 sequences are SGDLS and YYNGEE. The CDR3 sequence is 14 residues long. The CDR3 spells CASSTRQENTEAFF. In DNA form, the CDR3 reads TGTGCCAGCAGCACGCGACAGGAGAACACTGAAGCTTTCTTT. The full variable domain, rest sourced from reference TRBV9 and TRBJ1-1, is DSGVTQTPKHLITATGQRVTLRCSPRSGDLSVYWYQQSLDQGLQFLIQYYNGEERAKGNILERFSAQQFPDLHSELNLSSLELGDSALYFCASSTRQENTEAFFGQGTRLTVV.

The V call is TRBV7-2, the J call TRBJ2-7, with D unclear. The CDR3 has 13 amino acids. The germline V gene has CDR1 SGHTA and CDR2 FQGNSA. The V gene lost 3 bases and the J gene lost 1 base, with 7 bases spanning the gap. The CDR3 DNA sequence: TGTGCCAGCAGCTTGTCCAGTTCCTACGAGCAGTACTTC. Its protein product is CASSLSSSYEQYF.

This chain links TRBV29-1 with TRBJ2-1, with D possibly being TRBD1 (5 bases). V lost 6 bases and J 5 bases, leaving 23 bases between the germline ends. The CDR3 loop spans 16 amino acids. Germline V gene sequence: CDR1 SQVTM, CDR2 ANQGSEA. CDR3 in amino acids: CSVLPVGRGQDNEQFF. In DNA form, the CDR3 reads TGCAGCGTGCTACCAGTGGGTCGCGGACAAGACAATGAGCAGTTCTTC.